This entry lists 5 T cell receptor beta chains sequenced from one sample in a study of T cells after posttransplantation cyclophosphamide. Cells defined as naive were viable CD3+CD4+ or CD3+CD8+ and CCR7+CD45RA+CD45RO-CD95-CD27+CD28+. Profiling relied on immunoSEQ multiplex PCR, and the TCRdb table lists in-frame clones only, not all of them. The data hold around 31,000 clones, with 90% to 95% observed a single time. Sample: naive CD4+ T cells sorted from blood. These receptors were obtained from a man aged 30-40 years in good health and a related stem cell transplant donor.

The V and J genes are TRBV6-5 and TRBJ2-1, with D unresolved. The CDR3 is 15 residues long. V was cut by 6 bases and J by 2 bases, with 14 bases left in between. CDR1 and CDR2 from the germline V gene are MNHEY and SVGAGI. The CDR3 DNA follows: TGTGCCAGCAGCCTAGAACCCCGGGCCTACAATGAGCAGTTCTTC. It encodes CASSLEPRAYNEQFF.

The chain is built from TRBV7-6 and TRBJ2-7, with no clear D. The CDR3 is 16 residues long. Germline assignment: CDR1 SGHVS and CDR2 FNYEAQ. V lost 5 bases and J lost 5, with 22 bases in between. CDR3 protein: CASSILTGPSADEQYF. As DNA, the CDR3 is TGTGCCAGCAGCATACTAACGGGTCCCTCGGCGGACGAGCAGTACTTC.

In this sample, this clone turned up once. A junction end diverges from the germline sequence, so it may reflect a read error. The chain has TRBV7-7 and TRBJ2-5, with 7 nucleotides matching TRBD2. The CDR3 covers 14 residues. Germline CDR1 and CDR2: SSHAT and FNYEAQ (reference sequence). The CDR3 here is CASSLAPSGETQYF. In DNA form, the CDR3 reads TGTGCTAGCAGCTTAGCCCCTAGCGGAGAGACCCAGTACTTC.

The chain is built from TRBV9 and TRBJ2-1; the match to TRBD1 covers 7 bases. Germline CDR1 SGDLS, CDR2 YYNGEE. Trimming removed 0 bases from V and 4 bases from J; junction bases left unmatched: 7. This CDR3 spans 16 amino acids. The DNA of the CDR3 is TGTGCCAGCAGCGTAGATGGGGACAGAGAATACAATGAGCAGTTCTTC. Protein: CASSVDGDREYNEQFF.

The chain employs TRBV27 and TRBJ2-5, with 8 bases fitting TRBD1. CDR1 and CDR2 from the germline V gene are MNHEY and SMNVEV (reference sequence). The CDR3 has 15 amino acids. Germline trimming cut 5 bases from V and 4 bases from J; bases unmatched to any gene: 9. CDR3 DNA sequence: TGTGCCAGCAGTCCTCGGACAGGGAGCCGAGAGACCCAGTACTTC. Translation gives CASSPRTGSRETQYF.